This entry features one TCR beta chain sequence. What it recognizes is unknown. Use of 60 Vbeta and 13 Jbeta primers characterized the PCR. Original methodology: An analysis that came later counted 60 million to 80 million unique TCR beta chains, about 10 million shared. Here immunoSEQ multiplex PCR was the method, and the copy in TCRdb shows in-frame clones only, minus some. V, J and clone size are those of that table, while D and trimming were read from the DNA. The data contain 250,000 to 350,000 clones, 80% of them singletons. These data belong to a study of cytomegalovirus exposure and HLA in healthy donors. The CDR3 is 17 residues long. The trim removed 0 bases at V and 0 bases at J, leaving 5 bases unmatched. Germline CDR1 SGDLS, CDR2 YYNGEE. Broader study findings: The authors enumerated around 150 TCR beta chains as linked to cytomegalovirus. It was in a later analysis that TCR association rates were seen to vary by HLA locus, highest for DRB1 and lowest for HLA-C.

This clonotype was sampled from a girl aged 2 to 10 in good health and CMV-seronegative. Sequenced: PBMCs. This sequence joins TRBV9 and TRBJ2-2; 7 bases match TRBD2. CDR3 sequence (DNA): TGTGCCAGCAGCGTAGCGAGGGGAGGGGCGAACACCGGGGAGCTGTTTTTT. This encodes CASSVARGGANTGELFF.